These T cell receptor beta chains were read from a single sample in a study of T cell repertoires in cytomegalovirus infection. These receptors have no identified antigens. Each CDR3 protein gets one entry after TCRdb re-called the reads with MiXCR. Among about half a million distinct CDR3 sequences listed, approximately 42% were seen once. The starting material was cultured PBMCs, obtained from culture after CMV antigen stimulation. All receptors come from a human donor in good health (CMV status not recorded). Some clones in this sample may be carry-over from other donors' samples. Both conserved end residues are part of each CDR3. D genes are given only for firm matches. Only part of the rows carry a size: once, few, many, or a class if the clone is expanded.

. | 14 | TRBJ2-5 | . | TRBV15 | TGTGCCACCAGCACAACAGGAAACCAAGAGACCCAGTACTTC | CATSTTGNQETQYF
. | 15 | TRBJ2-5 | . | TRBV11-1 | TGTGCCAGCAGCTTAGCCCCGGGGGCCGAAGAGACCCAGTACTTC | CASSLAPGAEETQYF
TRBD2 | 16 | TRBJ2-5 | few | TRBV28 | TGTGCCAGCAGTTTCCCCAGCGGGGGGGCCTGGGAGACCCAGTACTTC | CASSFPSGGAWETQYF
. | 15 | TRBJ2-3 | . | TRBV19 | TGTGCCAGTAGGTCCGGGACTGCTAGCACAGATACGCAGTATTTT | CASRSGTASTDTQYF
. | 14 | TRBJ1-2 | . | TRBV29-1 | TGCAGCGTTGGCATGGACAGCCGTAACTATGGCTACACCTTC | CSVGMDSRNYGYTF
. | 13 | TRBJ2-6 | . | TRBV5-5 | TGTGCCAGCACGGAACAGGCTCCTCGGGTCCTGACTTTC | CASTEQAPRVLTF
. | 13 | TRBJ1-1 | . | TRBV14 | TGTGCCAGCAGCCAAGAGACGGCAAGAGAAGCTTTCTTT | CASSQETAREAFF
. | 13 | TRBJ1-5 | . | TRBV7-9 | TGTGCCAGCAGCCCGGGAGACAATCAGCCCCAGCATTTT | CASSPGDNQPQHF
. | 13 | TRBJ1-5 | . | TRBV6-1 | TGTGCCAGCACCCGTACCCCCAATCAGCCCCAGCATTTT | CASTRTPNQPQHF
. | 15 | TRBJ2-1 | . | TRBV7-2 | TGTGCCAGCAGAGTCGAGGTCGCTCGACACAATGAGCAGTTCTTC | CASRVEVARHNEQFF
. | 14 | TRBJ1-2 | many | TRBV7-2 | TGTGCCAGCAGCTTAGCAGGGCAAGGGTATGGCTACACCTTC | CASSLAGQGYGYTF
TRBD1 | 15 | TRBJ2-7 | many | TRBV7-8 | TGTGCCAGCAGCGGAGGGGACAGGACAACCTACGAGCAGTACTTC | CASSGGDRTTYEQYF
. | 14 | TRBJ1-5 | few | TRBV27 | TGTGCCAGCAGCCCAGGTTTTAGCAATCAGCCCCAGCATTTT | CASSPGFSNQPQHF
. | 18 | TRBJ2-1 | . | TRBV2 | TGTGCCAGCAGTGAAGAGAAAACAGGCTATCCAGGGGACAATGAGCAGTTCTTC | CASSEEKTGYPGDNEQFF
. | 11 | TRBJ2-1 | . | TRBV7-2 | TGTGCCAGCAGCTTAGAACTTGAGCAGTTCTTC | CASSLELEQFF
TRBD2 | 16 | TRBJ2-3 | few | TRBV27 | TGTGCCAGCAGTTTGGATGCGGGGGGAAGCACAGATACGCAGTATTTT | CASSLDAGGSTDTQYF
. | 15 | TRBJ2-7 | . | TRBV7-8 | TGTGCCAGCAGCTTAGGCGGTCGTCGGGGCTACGAGCAGTACTTC | CASSLGGRRGYEQYF
. | 12 | TRBJ2-2 | . | TRBV5-6 | TGTGCCAGCAAGACATCCACCGGGGAGCTGTTTTTT | CASKTSTGELFF
TRBD1 | 15 | TRBJ1-4 | . | TRBV20-1 | TGCAGTGCTAGAGATCAGGGACAGGGGGGGGAAAAACTGTTTTTT | CSARDQGQGGEKLFF
. | 14 | TRBJ2-7 | . | TRBV20-1 | TGCAGTGCTAGAGAGACAGCAACGATATACGAGCAGTACTTC | CSARETATIYEQYF
. | 15 | TRBJ2-3 | few | TRBV12-3/TRBV12-4 | TGTGCCAGCAGTTTAGACGGGGCAGGCACAGATACGCAGTATTTT | CASSLDGAGTDTQYF
. | 12 | TRBJ1-5 | many | TRBV7-2 | TGTGCCAGCAGCTTAGCGAGGCAGCCCCAGCATTTT | CASSLARQPQHF
TRBD1 | 16 | TRBJ1-5 | . | TRBV28 | TGTGCCAGCAGTTCCTTGAAGGACAGGGGAAATCAGCCCCAGCATTTT | CASSSLKDRGNQPQHF
. | 11 | TRBJ2-7 | few | TRBV20-1 | TGCAGTGCTACCCGTCTTGACGAGCAGTACTTC | CSATRLDEQYF
TRBD1 | 16 | TRBJ1-2 | . | TRBV7-3 | TGTGCCAGCAGCTTAGCGTCAGGGGGCCGGATCTATGGCTACACCTTC | CASSLASGGRIYGYTF
TRBD1 | 17 | TRBJ1-2 | . | TRBV6-2/TRBV6-3 | TGTGCCAGCAGCCTCACCCGACAGGGCGGGTTCGGCTATGGCTACACCTTC | CASSLTRQGGFGYGYTF
. | 13 | TRBJ1-1 | many | TRBV7-2 | TGTGCCAGCAGCTTTTTCACTAACACTGAAGCTTTCTTT | CASSFFTNTEAFF
. | 18 | TRBJ2-1 | . | TRBV7-3 | TGTGCCAGCAGCTTAGGTAGTTGGCGGACCCACTCCTACAATGAGCAGTTCTTC | CASSLGSWRTHSYNEQFF
. | 13 | TRBJ1-5 | . | TRBV12-3/TRBV12-4 | TGTGCCAGCAGTTCCCCCCGCGCAGAGCCCCAGCATTTT | CASSSPRAEPQHF
TRBD1 | 14 | TRBJ2-3 | . | TRBV12-3/TRBV12-4 | TGTGCCAGCTCCCGGGACAGGCCCACAGATACGCAGTATTTT | CASSRDRPTDTQYF
. | 17 | TRBJ1-5 | . | TRBV12-3/TRBV12-4 | TGTGCCAGCAGCGAAGGGCAAGGAACCTATAGCAATCAGCCCCAGCATTTT | CASSEGQGTYSNQPQHF
TRBD2 | 17 | TRBJ2-1 | . | TRBV19 | TGTGCCAGTAGTAGACTAGCGGGGGGCCTGGGTGCGAATGAGCAGTTCTTC | CASSRLAGGLGANEQFF
TRBD2 | 17 | TRBJ2-2 | few | TRBV4-1 | TGCGCCAGCAGCCAAGAAACAAGCGGGAGAGACACCGGGGAGCTGTTTTTT | CASSQETSGRDTGELFF
TRBD1 | 15 | TRBJ2-1 | . | TRBV6-6 | TGTGCGACGGGGACAGGGGTGTGGACCTACAATGAGCAGTTCTTC | CATGTGVWTYNEQFF
. | 14 | TRBJ1-1 | few | TRBV19 | TGTGCCACCCTTCCTCCGGGAGGGAACACTGAAGCTTTCTTT | CATLPPGGNTEAFF
TRBD1 | 17 | TRBJ2-4 | . | TRBV28 | TGTGCCAGCAGCCGCCGCCGGGACAGGGGGACCAAAAACATTCAGTACTTC | CASSRRRDRGTKNIQYF
TRBD2 | 16 | TRBJ2-1 | . | TRBV15 | TGTGCCACCAGGGGGGGGGGACTAGCGGGGAACAATGAGCAGTTCTTC | CATRGGGLAGNNEQFF
TRBD1 | 15 | TRBJ1-1 | many | TRBV7-2 | TGTGCCAGCAGCAAAACCGGGACAGGGCTGAGAGAAGCTTTCTTT | CASSKTGTGLREAFF
. | 17 | TRBJ1-1 | . | TRBV7-2 | TGTGCCAGCAGCGCGCGGGTCCTCGACCTTTTTAACACTGAAGCTTTCTTT | CASSARVLDLFNTEAFF
TRBD2 | 14 | TRBJ2-7 | few | TRBV7-2 | TGTGCCAGCAGCGGGGAGGGCCCTTCCTACGAGCAGTACTTC | CASSGEGPSYEQYF
. | 12 | TRBJ2-1 | . | TRBV6-4 | TGTGCCAGAAATGACAGAGTCGATGAGCAGTTCTTC | CARNDRVDEQFF
TRBD1 | 19 | TRBJ2-6 | . | TRBV18 | TGTGCCAGCTCACCTAACCCGGGACAGGGGGCGACTGGGGCCAACGTCCTGACTTTC | CASSPNPGQGATGANVLTF
. | 13 | TRBJ2-3 | . | TRBV11-2 | TGTGCCACCAGGCTGCGGAACACAGATACGCAGTATTTT | CATRLRNTDTQYF
. | 14 | TRBJ2-3 | few | TRBV7-9 | TGTGCCAGCAGCATAAGACAGCCCACAGATACGCAGTATTTT | CASSIRQPTDTQYF
. | 17 | TRBJ2-3 | . | TRBV7-9 | TGTGCCAGCAGGCATACAAGCGCCCGGAGGGGGCCAGATACGCAGTATTTT | CASRHTSARRGPDTQYF
TRBD2 | 15 | TRBJ2-5 | . | TRBV18 | TGTGCCAGCTCACCAGGACTAGCGGGAATAGAGACCCAGTACTTC | CASSPGLAGIETQYF
TRBD2 | 17 | TRBJ2-3 | . | TRBV4-2 | TGTGCCAGCAGCCAAGAGGCCCCGGGACTAGCGGTGTTGGCGCAGTATTTT | CASSQEAPGLAVLAQYF
. | 15 | TRBJ1-5 | . | TRBV7-2 | TGTGCCAGCAGCTTATCGGGGGAGGGCAATCAGCCCCAGCATTTT | CASSLSGEGNQPQHF